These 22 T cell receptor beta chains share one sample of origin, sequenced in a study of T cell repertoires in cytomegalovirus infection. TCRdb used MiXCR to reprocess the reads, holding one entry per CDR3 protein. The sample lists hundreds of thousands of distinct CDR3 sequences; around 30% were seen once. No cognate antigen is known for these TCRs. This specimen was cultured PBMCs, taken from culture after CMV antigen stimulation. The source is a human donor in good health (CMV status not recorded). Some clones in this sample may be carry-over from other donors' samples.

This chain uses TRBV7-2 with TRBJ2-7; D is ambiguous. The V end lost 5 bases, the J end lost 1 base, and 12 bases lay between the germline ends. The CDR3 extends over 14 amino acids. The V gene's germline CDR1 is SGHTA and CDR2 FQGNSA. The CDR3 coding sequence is TGTGCCAGCAGCCTACCAACTTCTTCCTACGAGCAGTACTTC. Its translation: CASSLPTSSYEQYF.

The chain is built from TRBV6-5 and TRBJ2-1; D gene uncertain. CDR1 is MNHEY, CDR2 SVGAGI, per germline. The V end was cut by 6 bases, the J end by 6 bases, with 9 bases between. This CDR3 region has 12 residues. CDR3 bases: TGTGCCAGCAGCCCTAACCTCAATGAGCAGTTCTTC. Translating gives CASSPNLNEQFF.

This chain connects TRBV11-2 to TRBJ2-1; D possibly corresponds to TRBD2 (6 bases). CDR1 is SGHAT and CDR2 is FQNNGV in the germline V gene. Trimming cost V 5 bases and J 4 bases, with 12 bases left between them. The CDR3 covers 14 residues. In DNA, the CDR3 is TGTGCCAGCAGCGCCGGGACTTTATACAATGAGCAGTTCTTC. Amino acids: CASSAGTLYNEQFF.

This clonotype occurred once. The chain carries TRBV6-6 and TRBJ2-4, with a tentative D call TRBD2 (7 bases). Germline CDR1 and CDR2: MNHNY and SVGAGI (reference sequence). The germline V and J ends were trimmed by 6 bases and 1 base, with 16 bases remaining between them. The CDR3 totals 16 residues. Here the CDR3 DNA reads TGTGCCAGCAGGGGGGGGCCTCAGAGGGCCAAAAACATTCAGTACTTC. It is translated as CASRGGPQRAKNIQYF.

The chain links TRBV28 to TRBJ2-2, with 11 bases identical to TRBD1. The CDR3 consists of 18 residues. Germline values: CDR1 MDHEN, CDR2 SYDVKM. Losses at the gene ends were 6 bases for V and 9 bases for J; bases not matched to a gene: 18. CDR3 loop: CASSTRTGGRSGVRELFF. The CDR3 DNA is TGTGCCAGCAGCACGCGGACAGGGGGCCGAAGCGGCGTAAGGGAGCTGTTTTTT.

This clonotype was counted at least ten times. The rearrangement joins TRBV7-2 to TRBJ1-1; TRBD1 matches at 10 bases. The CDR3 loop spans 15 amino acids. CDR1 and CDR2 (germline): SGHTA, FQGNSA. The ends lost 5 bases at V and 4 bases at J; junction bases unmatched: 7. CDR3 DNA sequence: TGTGCCAGCAGCCGACGACAGGGGGCGCTCACTGAAGCTTTCTTT. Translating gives CASSRRQGALTEAFF. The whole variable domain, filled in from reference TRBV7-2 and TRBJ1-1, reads GAGVSQSPSNKVTEKGKDVELRCDPISGHTALYWYRQSLGQGLEFLIYFQGNSAPDKSGLPSDRFSAERTGGSVSTLTIQRTQQEDSAVYLCASSRRQGALTEAFFGQGTRLTVV.

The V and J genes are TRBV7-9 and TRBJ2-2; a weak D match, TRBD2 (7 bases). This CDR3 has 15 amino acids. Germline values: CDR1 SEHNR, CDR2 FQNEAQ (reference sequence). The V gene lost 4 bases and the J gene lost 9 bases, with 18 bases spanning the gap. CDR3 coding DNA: TGTGCCAGCAGCTCTTTATCAGGGGAGGGCCGGGAGCTGTTTTTT. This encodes CASSSLSGEGRELFF.

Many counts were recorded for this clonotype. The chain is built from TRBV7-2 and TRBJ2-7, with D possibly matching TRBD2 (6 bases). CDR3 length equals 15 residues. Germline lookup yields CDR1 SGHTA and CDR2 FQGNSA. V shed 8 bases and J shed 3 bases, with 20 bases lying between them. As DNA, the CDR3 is TGTGCCAGCTCTGCCTCGGGGCGGGGCTACTACGAGCAGTACTTC. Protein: CASSASGRGYYEQYF.

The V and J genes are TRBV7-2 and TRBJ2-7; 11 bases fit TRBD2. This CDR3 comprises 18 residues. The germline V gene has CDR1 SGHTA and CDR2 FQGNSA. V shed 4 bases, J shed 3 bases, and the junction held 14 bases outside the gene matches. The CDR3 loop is CASSSPGGSGGAFYEQYF. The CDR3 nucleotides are TGTGCCAGCAGCTCCCCAGGGGGTAGCGGGGGGGCTTTCTACGAGCAGTACTTC.

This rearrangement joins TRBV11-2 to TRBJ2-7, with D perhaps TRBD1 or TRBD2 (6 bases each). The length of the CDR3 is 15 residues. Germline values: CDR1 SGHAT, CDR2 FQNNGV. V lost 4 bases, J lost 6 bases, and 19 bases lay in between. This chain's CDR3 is CASSSRPEGGVEQYF. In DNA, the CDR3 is TGTGCCAGCAGCTCCAGACCCGAGGGGGGCGTCGAGCAGTACTTC.

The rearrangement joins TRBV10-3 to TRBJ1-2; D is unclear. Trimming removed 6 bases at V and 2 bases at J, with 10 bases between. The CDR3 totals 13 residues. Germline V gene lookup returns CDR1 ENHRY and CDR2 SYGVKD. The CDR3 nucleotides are TGTGCCATCAGAGGTGCGGGCAACTATGGCTACACCTTC. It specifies CAIRGAGNYGYTF.

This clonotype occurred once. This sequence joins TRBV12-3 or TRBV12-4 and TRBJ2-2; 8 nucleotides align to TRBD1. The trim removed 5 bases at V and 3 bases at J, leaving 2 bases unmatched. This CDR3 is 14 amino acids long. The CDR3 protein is CASSQQGDTGELFF. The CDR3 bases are TGTGCCAGCAGTCAACAGGGGGACACCGGGGAGCTGTTTTTT.

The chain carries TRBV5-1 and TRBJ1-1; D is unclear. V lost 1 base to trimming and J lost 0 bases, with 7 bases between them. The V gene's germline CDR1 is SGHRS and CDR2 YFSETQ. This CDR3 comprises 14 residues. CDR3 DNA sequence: TGCGCCAGCAGCTTGATGCAGGTGAACACTGAAGCTTTCTTT. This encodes CASSLMQVNTEAFF.

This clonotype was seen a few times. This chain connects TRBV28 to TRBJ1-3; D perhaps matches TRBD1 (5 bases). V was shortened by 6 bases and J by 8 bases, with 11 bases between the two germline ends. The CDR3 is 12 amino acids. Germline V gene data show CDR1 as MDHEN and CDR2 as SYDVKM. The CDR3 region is CASSSRGHTIYF. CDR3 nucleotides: TGTGCCAGCAGCTCGCGGGGACACACCATATATTTT.

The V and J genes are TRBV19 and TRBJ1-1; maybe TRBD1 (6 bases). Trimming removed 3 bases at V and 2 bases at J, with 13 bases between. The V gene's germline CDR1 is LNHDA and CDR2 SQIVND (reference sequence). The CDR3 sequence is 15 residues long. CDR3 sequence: CASSISGTPNTEAFF. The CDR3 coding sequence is TGTGCCAGTAGTATCTCCGGGACACCAAACACTGAAGCTTTCTTT.

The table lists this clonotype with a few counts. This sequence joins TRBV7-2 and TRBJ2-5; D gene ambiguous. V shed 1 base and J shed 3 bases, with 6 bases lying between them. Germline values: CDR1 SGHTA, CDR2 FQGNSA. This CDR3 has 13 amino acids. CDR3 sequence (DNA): TGTGCCAGCAGCTTAGTGATCGAAGAGACCCAGTACTTC. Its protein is CASSLVIEETQYF.

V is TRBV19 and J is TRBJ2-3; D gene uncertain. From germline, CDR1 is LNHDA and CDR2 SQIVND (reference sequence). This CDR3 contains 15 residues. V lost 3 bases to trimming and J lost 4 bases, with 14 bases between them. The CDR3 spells CASSIGVQRPDTQYF. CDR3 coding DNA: TGTGCCAGTAGTATCGGTGTCCAGAGGCCAGATACGCAGTATTTT.

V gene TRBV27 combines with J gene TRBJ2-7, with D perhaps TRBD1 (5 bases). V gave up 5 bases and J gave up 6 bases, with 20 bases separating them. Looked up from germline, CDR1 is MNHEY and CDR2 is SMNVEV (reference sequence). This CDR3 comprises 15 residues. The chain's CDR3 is CASSPFPRGSGEQYF. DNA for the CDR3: TGTGCCAGCAGTCCTTTCCCAAGGGGAAGTGGCGAGCAGTACTTC.

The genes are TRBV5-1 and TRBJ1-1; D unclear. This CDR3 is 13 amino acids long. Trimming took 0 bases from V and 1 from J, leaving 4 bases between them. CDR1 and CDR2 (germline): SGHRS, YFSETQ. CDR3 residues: CASSLAKNTEAFF. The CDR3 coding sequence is TGCGCCAGCAGCTTGGCCAAGAACACTGAAGCTTTCTTT.

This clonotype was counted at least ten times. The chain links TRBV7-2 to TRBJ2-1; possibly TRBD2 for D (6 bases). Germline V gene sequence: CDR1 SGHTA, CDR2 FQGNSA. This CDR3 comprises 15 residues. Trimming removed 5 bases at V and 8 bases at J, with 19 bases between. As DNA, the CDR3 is TGTGCCAGCAGCCCTAGACTCGGAGGGATATATGAGCAGTTCTTC. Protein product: CASSPRLGGIYEQFF.

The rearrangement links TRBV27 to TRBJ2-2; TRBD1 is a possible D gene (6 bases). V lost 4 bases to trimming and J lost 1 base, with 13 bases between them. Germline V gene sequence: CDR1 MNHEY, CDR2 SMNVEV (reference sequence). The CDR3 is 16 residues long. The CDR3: CASSSTTGLNTGELFF. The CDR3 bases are TGTGCCAGCAGTTCCACGACAGGCCTGAACACCGGGGAGCTGTTTTTT.

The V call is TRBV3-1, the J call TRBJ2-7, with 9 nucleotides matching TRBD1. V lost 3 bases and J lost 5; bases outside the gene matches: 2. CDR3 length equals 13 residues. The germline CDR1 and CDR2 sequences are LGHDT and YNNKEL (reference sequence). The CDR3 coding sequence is TGTGCCAGCAGCCACCGGACAGGGGACGAGCAGTACTTC. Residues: CASSHRTGDEQYF.